Presented here are 11 T cell receptor beta chains from one specimen sequenced in a study of cytomegalovirus exposure and HLA in healthy donors (dated by TCRdb to between 2016 and 2019). Preparation of the library involved the immunoSEQ multiplex PCR assay. TCRdb stores this immuneACCESS table with in-frame sequences only. Part of the clones is absent; in the studies checked, under half of the shortfall reflects unresolved V genes, and no reason is known for the rest. Present in this sample are approximately 200,000 clones, just over 85% of which were seen just once. The ten most abundant clones make up 2.9% of the sample. What was sequenced was PBMCs. Receptor source: a woman between 18 and 30 years old in good health and CMV-seronegative.

This clone was seen only a few times. One end of the junction is discordant with germline, which a read error may explain. V is TRBV4-1 and J is TRBJ2-5; 7 bases are shared with TRBD2. The CDR3 runs 15 residues. Germline V gene lookup returns CDR1 MGHRA and CDR2 YSYEKL. The CDR3 loop reads CASRQGAGDVETQYF. Written as DNA, the CDR3 is TGCGCCAGCAGGCAAGGGGCGGGAGACGTGGAGACCCAGTACTTC.

CDR3 region: CASSPSRGSYNEQFF. For the CDR3, the DNA is TGTGCCAGCAGCCCTAGCAGGGGATCCTACAATGAGCAGTTCTTC. This chain links TRBV27 with TRBJ2-1, with D possibly TRBD1 on 6 matching bases. Germline CDR1 is MNHEY and CDR2 is SMNVEV (reference sequence). The CDR3 has 15 residues. V was shortened by 6 bases and J by 1 base, with 13 bases between the two germline ends.

This clone was counted a few times. The CDR3 bases are TGTGCCTGGAGTAGCTCAGGAATCTACAATGAGCAGTTCTTC. It encodes CAWSSSGIYNEQFF. This chain connects TRBV30 to TRBJ2-1; no firm D call. Germline CDR1 is GTSNPN and CDR2 is SVGIG (reference sequence). The CDR3 extends over 14 amino acids. V lost 2 bases, J lost 3 bases, and 11 bases lay in between.

The chain has TRBV6-4 and TRBJ2-7; D unclear. V was pared by 4 bases and J by 1 base, with 8 bases between. The germline V gene has CDR1 MRHNA and CDR2 SNTAGT. The CDR3 runs to 13 residues. The CDR3 region is CASSGAQSYEQYF. CDR3 bases: TGTGCCAGCAGTGGTGCACAGTCCTACGAGCAGTACTTC.

J is TRBJ2-1 and V is TRBV19, with D unresolved. The CDR3 is 11 amino acids. With 3 bases removed from V and 13 bases from J, the gap between germline ends came to 10 bases. CDR1 and CDR2 from the germline V gene are LNHDA and SQIVND (reference sequence). CDR3 sequence (DNA): TGTGCCAGTAGTATGGGCAGAGTCCAGTTCTTC. This gives the protein CASSMGRVQFF.

V gene TRBV5-1 combines with J gene TRBJ2-5; the match to TRBD2 covers 7 bases. V shed 5 bases and J 4 bases; nucleotides not matched to a gene: 11. This CDR3 is 15 amino acids long. Germline V lookup: CDR1 SGHRS, CDR2 YFSETQ. The CDR3 bases are TGCGCCAGCAGTGAGGTCGGGTCGGGGGGAGAGACCCAGTACTTC. Amino acids: CASSEVGSGGETQYF.

This chain uses TRBV28 with TRBJ1-5; TRBD1 matches 7 bases. Germline V gives CDR1 MDHEN, CDR2 SYDVKM. V shed 5 bases and J 4 bases; nucleotides not matched to a gene: 11. The CDR3 length is 16 residues. This CDR3 is CASSLEQGFPNQPQHF. The DNA of the CDR3 is TGTGCCAGCAGTCTCGAACAGGGGTTTCCGAATCAGCCCCAGCATTTT.

The chain combines TRBV19 with TRBJ2-7, with TRBD2 as a possible D gene (6 bases). The V and J ends lost 10 bases and 2 bases respectively, with 15 bases between them. The CDR3 sequence is 13 residues long. Germline assignment: CDR1 LNHDA and CDR2 SQIVND (reference sequence). CDR3 DNA sequence: TGTGCCACCCGGCGGGCGGGAACCTACGAGCAGTACTTC. Residues: CATRRAGTYEQYF.

The V gene is TRBV11-1, the J gene TRBJ2-1; tentative D call: TRBD2 (5 bases). The germline V and J ends were trimmed by 5 bases and 0 bases, with 11 bases remaining between them. This CDR3 has 15 amino acids. Germline loops: CDR1 SGHAT, CDR2 FQDESV (reference sequence). CDR3 region: CASSQDRDSYNEQFF. CDR3 sequence (DNA): TGTGCCAGCAGCCAGGACCGGGACTCCTACAATGAGCAGTTCTTC.

The chain has TRBV28 and TRBJ1-2; 12 bases match TRBD1. CDR1 MDHEN and CDR2 SYDVKM come from the germline V gene. This CDR3 is 15 amino acids long. The trim removed 5 bases at V and 9 bases at J, leaving 10 bases unmatched. Here the CDR3 DNA reads TGTGCCAGCAGTGGAGCCGGGACAGGGGGCAATCGCTACACCTTC. Translated, it gives CASSGAGTGGNRYTF.

The chain is built from TRBV10-3 and TRBJ2-5, with D uncertain. CDR3 length equals 13 residues. Germline V CDR1 and CDR2: ENHRY, SYGVKD. The V gene lost 2 bases and the J gene lost 9 bases, with 13 bases spanning the gap. Here the CDR3 reads CAISEAPSAAQYF. The CDR3 bases are TGTGCCATCAGTGAGGCCCCCTCGGCGGCCCAGTACTTC.